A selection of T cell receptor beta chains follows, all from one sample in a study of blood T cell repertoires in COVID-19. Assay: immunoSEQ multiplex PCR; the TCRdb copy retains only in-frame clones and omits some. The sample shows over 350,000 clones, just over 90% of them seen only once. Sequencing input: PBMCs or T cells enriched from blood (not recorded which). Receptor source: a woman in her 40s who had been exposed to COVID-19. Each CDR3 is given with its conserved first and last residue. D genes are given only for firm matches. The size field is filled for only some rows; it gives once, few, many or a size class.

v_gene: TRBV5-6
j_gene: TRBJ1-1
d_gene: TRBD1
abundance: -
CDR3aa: CASSFYSGGSNTEAFF
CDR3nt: TGTGCCAGCAGCTTCTATTCAGGGGGCTCGAACACTGAAGCTTTCTTT

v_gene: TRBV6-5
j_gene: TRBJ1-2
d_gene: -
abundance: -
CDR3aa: CASRNTGNYGYTF
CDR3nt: TGTGCCAGCAGGAACACAGGAAACTATGGCTACACCTTC

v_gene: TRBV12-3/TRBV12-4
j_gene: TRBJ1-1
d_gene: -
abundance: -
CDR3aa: CASRRWNTEAFF
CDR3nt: TGTGCCAGCAGGCGGTGGAACACTGAAGCTTTCTTT

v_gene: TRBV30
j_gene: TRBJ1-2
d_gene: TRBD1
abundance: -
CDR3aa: CAWSLDRADNGYTF
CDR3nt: TGTGCCTGGAGCCTAGACAGGGCGGACAATGGCTACACCTTC

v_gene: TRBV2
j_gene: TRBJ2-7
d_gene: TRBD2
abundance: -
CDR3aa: CAREQQLAGDKYSYEQYF
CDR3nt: TGTGCCAGAGAGCAGCAGCTAGCGGGGGACAAATACTCCTACGAGCAGTACTTC

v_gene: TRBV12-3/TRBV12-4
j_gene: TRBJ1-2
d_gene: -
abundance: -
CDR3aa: CASSRNRAYTF
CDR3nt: TGTGCCAGCAGTCGCAATAGAGCCTACACCTTC

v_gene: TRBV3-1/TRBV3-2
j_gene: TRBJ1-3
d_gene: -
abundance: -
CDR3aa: CASSLRGSGNTIYF
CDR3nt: TGTGCCAGCAGCCTCAGGGGCTCGGGAAACACCATATATTTT

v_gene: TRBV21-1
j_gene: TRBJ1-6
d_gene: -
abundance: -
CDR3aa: CASRAHISPLHF
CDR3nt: TGTGCCAGCAGGGCCCACATTTCACCCCTCCACTTT

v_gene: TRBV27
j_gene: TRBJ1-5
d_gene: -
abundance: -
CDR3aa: CASSLKRPRGNQPQHF
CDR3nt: TGTGCCAGCAGTTTGAAAAGACCACGGGGCAATCAGCCCCAGCATTTT

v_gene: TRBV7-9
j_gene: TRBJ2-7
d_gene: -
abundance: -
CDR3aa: CASSFALLSDEQYF
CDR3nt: TGTGCCAGCAGCTTTGCTCTCCTATCCGATGAGCAGTACTTC

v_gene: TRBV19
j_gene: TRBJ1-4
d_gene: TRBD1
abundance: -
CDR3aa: CASNPTSQGGEKLFF
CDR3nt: TGTGCCAGCAACCCTACCTCGCAGGGGGGCGAAAAACTGTTTTTT

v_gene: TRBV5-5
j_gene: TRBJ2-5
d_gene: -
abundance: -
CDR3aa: CASNHPISGDETQYF
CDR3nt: TGTGCCAGCAACCACCCAATATCAGGGGACGAGACCCAGTACTTC

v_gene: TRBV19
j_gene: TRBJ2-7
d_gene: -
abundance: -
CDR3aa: CASKSIPGSYEQYF
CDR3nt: TGTGCCAGTAAGTCGATCCCGGGATCCTACGAGCAGTACTTC

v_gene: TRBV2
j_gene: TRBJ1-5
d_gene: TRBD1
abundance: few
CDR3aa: CASSRMDRGNQPQHF
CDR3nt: TGTGCCAGCAGTCGAATGGACAGGGGGAACCAGCCCCAGCATTTT

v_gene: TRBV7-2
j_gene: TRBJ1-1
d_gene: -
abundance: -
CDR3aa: CASRPNRATEAFF
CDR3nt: TGTGCCAGCAGACCAAACAGGGCCACTGAAGCTTTCTTT

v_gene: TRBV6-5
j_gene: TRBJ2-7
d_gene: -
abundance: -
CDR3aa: CASSYSAGYTYEQYF
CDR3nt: TGTGCCAGCAGTTACTCGGCGGGGTACACCTACGAGCAGTACTTC